The subject of this entry is one TCR beta chain. Its antigen is still unknown. The data stem from a study of graft-versus-host responses after intestinal transplantation. Overall study context: Anti-thymocyte globulin induction preceded approximately three years of tacrolimus and steroid maintenance in all recipients.

Assay used: immunoSEQ multiplex PCR; TCRdb lists only in-frame clones, some missing. Of about 50,000 clones detected, about nine tenths appear once; the ten largest clones hold 2% to 2.5%. General observations from the study: Marrow from the recipient contained GvH clones, some of which had appeared first in ileum or blood.

The receptor was derived from a human donor who was the organ donor for an intestinal transplant. This material consisted of unstimulated CD4+ T cells sorted from spleen or lymph node cells, taken before transplant.

The CDR3 here is CASSLAESSYEQYF. The CDR3 bases are TGTGCCAGCAGCTTAGCGGAGAGCTCCTACGAGCAGTACTTC. The rearrangement joins TRBV7-2 to TRBJ2-7; D is unclear. Germline V lookup: CDR1 SGHTA, CDR2 FQGNSA. Trimming took off 0 bases at V and 0 bases at J, with 6 bases between the two ends. This CDR3 is built from 14 residues.